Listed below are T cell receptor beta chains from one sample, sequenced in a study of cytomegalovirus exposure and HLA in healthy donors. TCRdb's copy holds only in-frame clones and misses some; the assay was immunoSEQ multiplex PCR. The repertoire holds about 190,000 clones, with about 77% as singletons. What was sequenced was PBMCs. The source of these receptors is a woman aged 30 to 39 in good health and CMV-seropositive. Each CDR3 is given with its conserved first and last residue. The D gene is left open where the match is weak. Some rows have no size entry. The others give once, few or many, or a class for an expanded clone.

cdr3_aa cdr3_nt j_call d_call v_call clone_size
CASSRGQGLGETQYF TGTGCCAGCAGCCGGGGACAGGGGCTCGGGGAGACCCAGTACTTC TRBJ2-5 TRBD1 TRBV13 NA
CASKGENEQYF TGTGCCAGCAAGGGGGAAAACGAGCAGTACTTC TRBJ2-7 NA TRBV2 once
CAWSSGEQTGDTQYF TGTGCCTGGAGCTCAGGTGAACAAACGGGGGATACGCAGTATTTT TRBJ2-3 NA TRBV30 NA
CASSLSTDSPLHF TGTGCCAGCAGCTTATCCACGGATTCACCCCTCCACTTT TRBJ1-6 NA TRBV7-9 NA
CAWSVPGGGAQPQHF TGTGCCTGGAGTGTACCCGGCGGAGGGGCTCAGCCCCAGCATTTT TRBJ1-5 NA TRBV30 NA
CASSQAWSSNQPQHF TGCGCCAGCAGCCAAGCGTGGAGCAGCAATCAGCCCCAGCATTTT TRBJ1-5 NA TRBV4-3 NA
CASSLTGMGSYNEQFF TGTGCCAGCAGCCTGACCGGGATGGGCTCCTACAATGAGCAGTTCTTC TRBJ2-1 NA TRBV25-1 NA
CASSAGKGAGNQPQHF TGTGCCAGCAGCGCCGGTAAGGGGGCTGGCAATCAGCCCCAGCATTTT TRBJ1-5 TRBD1 TRBV5-5 few
CASSYQGAGTEAFF TGTGCCAGCAGCTATCAGGGGGCCGGCACTGAAGCTTTCTTT TRBJ1-1 TRBD1 TRBV5-4 NA
CATSRGLRNEQFF TGTGCCACCAGCAGAGGGCTCAGGAATGAGCAGTTCTTC TRBJ2-1 NA TRBV15 NA
CAISSGTNTVEQFF TGTGCCATCAGTTCCGGGACTAACACTGTGGAGCAGTTCTTC TRBJ2-1 TRBD2 TRBV10-3 NA
CASSLNPSSGANVLTF TGTGCCAGCAGCTTAAATCCCAGCTCTGGGGCCAACGTCCTGACTTTC TRBJ2-6 NA TRBV7-8 few
CSAIQGNGYTF TGCAGTGCGATTCAGGGAAATGGCTACACCTTC TRBJ1-2 NA TRBV20-1 NA
CASSKQGTEAFF TGTGCCAGCAGCAAACAGGGGACTGAAGCTTTCTTT TRBJ1-1 TRBD1 TRBV7-8 few
CASSPPGVGSGNTIYF TGCGCCAGCAGCCCACCAGGGGTGGGTTCTGGAAACACCATATATTTT TRBJ1-3 NA TRBV5-1 NA
CASSLFGRSPPDTQYF TGTGCCAGCAGTTTATTTGGGAGATCCCCGCCAGATACGCAGTATTTT TRBJ2-3 NA TRBV27 NA
CAWGQANQPQHF TGTGCCTGGGGACAGGCAAATCAGCCCCAGCATTTT TRBJ1-5 TRBD1 TRBV30 NA
CASSLRTGLSSYEQYF TGTGCCAGCAGCCTTCGGACAGGCCTCAGCTCCTACGAGCAGTACTTC TRBJ2-7 TRBD1 TRBV11-1 NA
CATSMTGENYGYTF TGTGCCACCAGCATGACAGGGGAGAACTATGGCTACACCTTC TRBJ1-2 TRBD1 TRBV15 NA
CASSSWPYQETQYF TGTGCCAGCAGCTCGTGGCCGTACCAAGAGACCCAGTACTTC TRBJ2-5 NA TRBV5-6 NA
CATSSPRTGESYGYTF TGTGCCACCAGCAGCCCCCGGACAGGGGAAAGCTATGGCTACACCTTC TRBJ1-2 TRBD1 TRBV15 NA
CASSRTSGSYEQYF TGTGCCAGCAGTAGGACTAGCGGGAGTTACGAGCAGTACTTC TRBJ2-7 TRBD2 TRBV6-1 NA
CASSRGTYTGSNQPQHF TGTGCCAGCAGCCGCGGGACCTACACGGGGAGCAATCAGCCCCAGCATTTT TRBJ1-5 NA TRBV28 NA
CATSRDGPSSYNEQFF TGTGCCACCAGCAGAGATGGGCCGAGCTCCTACAATGAGCAGTTCTTC TRBJ2-1 NA TRBV15 NA
CASSQGAWGGYEQYF TGCGCCAGCAGCCAAGGGGCATGGGGGGGGTACGAGCAGTACTTC TRBJ2-7 TRBD2 TRBV4-3 NA
CATLTGANVLTF TGTGCCACCCTTACAGGGGCCAACGTCCTGACTTTC TRBJ2-6 NA TRBV28 NA
CASSSYGGEETQYF TGCGCCAGCAGCTCCTACGGGGGGGAAGAGACCCAGTACTTC TRBJ2-5 TRBD2 TRBV5-1 NA
CASSKTSGWVAGAQETQYF TGTGCCAGTAGTAAGACCTCGGGATGGGTAGCGGGAGCTCAGGAGACCCAGTACTTC TRBJ2-5 TRBD2 TRBV19 NA
CASSFKRGQPQHF TGTGCCAGCAGCTTCAAGAGGGGGCAGCCCCAGCATTTT TRBJ1-5 NA TRBV7-2 NA
CASSLVGKGTSGYSSTDTQYF TGTGCCAGCAGTTTGGTGGGAAAAGGGACTAGCGGCTATTCTAGCACAGATACGCAGTATTTT TRBJ2-3 TRBD2 TRBV28 once
CASSLDLAGPYEQYF TGTGCCAGCAGCTTAGATCTAGCCGGGCCCTACGAGCAGTACTTC TRBJ2-7 NA TRBV7-2 NA
CASSIGQGETQYF TGTGCCAGCAGTATCGGTCAGGGGGAGACCCAGTACTTC TRBJ2-5 NA TRBV2 NA
CASSFRKGGGTGARNSPLHF TGTGCCAGCAGTTTCCGTAAGGGTGGGGGGACAGGGGCCCGCAATTCACCCCTCCACTTT TRBJ1-6 TRBD1 TRBV27 once
CASSVEGFTGELFF TGTGCCAGCAGCGTAGAGGGGTTCACCGGGGAGCTGTTTTTT TRBJ2-2 NA TRBV9 NA
CASSLAGDGAEQYF TGTGCCAGCAGCTTAGCTGGGGATGGGGCCGAGCAGTACTTC TRBJ2-7 NA TRBV7-9 NA
CSVTENEKLFF TGCAGCGTGACAGAGAATGAAAAACTGTTTTTT TRBJ1-4 NA TRBV29-1 NA
CASSFLLGGFGYTF TGTGCCAGTAGTTTCCTGTTAGGGGGATTCGGCTACACCTTC TRBJ1-2 NA TRBV19 once
CASSQRTSLTQGETQYF TGTGCCAGCAGCCAGAGGACTAGTCTAACCCAGGGGGAGACCCAGTACTTC TRBJ2-5 NA TRBV4-2 NA
CASSQTGGGGTDTQYF TGTGCCAGCAGCCAGACAGGGGGGGGTGGCACAGATACGCAGTATTTT TRBJ2-3 TRBD1 TRBV6-4 NA
CASSVGLGGNQPQHF TGTGCCAGCAGCGTTGGGTTGGGCGGCAATCAGCCCCAGCATTTT TRBJ1-5 NA TRBV6-1 NA
CASTSGQAREPQHF TGTGCCAGCACCTCAGGACAGGCTCGGGAGCCCCAGCATTTT TRBJ1-5 TRBD1 TRBV28 NA
CASSPFGGDTYNEQFF TGTGCCAGCAGCCCTTTCGGCGGGGATACGTACAATGAGCAGTTCTTC TRBJ2-1 NA TRBV7-6 NA
CASSLTYGDSGNTIYF TGCGCCAGCAGCTTGACATACGGAGACTCTGGAAACACCATATATTTT TRBJ1-3 NA TRBV5-1 NA
CASSLAELDTQYF TGCGCCAGCAGCTTGGCCGAGTTAGATACGCAGTATTTT TRBJ2-3 NA TRBV5-1 NA
CASSQGRDLTVNGYTF TGTGCCAGCAGCCAAGGGAGGGACCTAACTGTTAATGGCTACACCTTC TRBJ1-2 NA TRBV4-2 NA
CSAHRGYEQYF TGCAGTGCCCACAGGGGTTACGAGCAGTACTTC TRBJ2-7 TRBD1 TRBV20-1 NA
CASSQGPFNTGELFF TGTGCCAGCAGCCAAGGTCCTTTTAACACCGGGGAGCTGTTTTTT TRBJ2-2 NA TRBV14 few
CASDREGTEAFF TGTGCCAGCGATCGGGAGGGAACTGAAGCTTTCTTT TRBJ1-1 NA TRBV7-2 NA
CASSTLTGGFTEAFF TGTGCCAGCAGTACCTTGACAGGGGGTTTCACTGAAGCTTTCTTT TRBJ1-1 TRBD1 TRBV2 few
CASRGGTGGKNTEAFF TGTGCCAGTAGGGGGGGGACAGGGGGCAAGAACACTGAAGCTTTCTTT TRBJ1-1 TRBD1 TRBV19 NA
CASTPPGTGRSYEQYF TGTGCCAGCACCCCTCCAGGGACAGGGCGATCCTACGAGCAGTACTTC TRBJ2-7 TRBD1 TRBV28 NA
CASREAGVGGNTIYF TGTGCCAGCAGAGAGGCGGGGGTGGGGGGGAACACCATATATTTT TRBJ1-3 NA TRBV6-1 NA
CASSIAGGVNSNEQFF TGTGCCAGTAGTATAGCTGGAGGGGTGAACTCCAATGAGCAGTTCTTC TRBJ2-1 NA TRBV19 few
CASSLGGPGDTQYF TGCGCCAGCAGCTTGGGGGGCCCCGGCGATACGCAGTATTTT TRBJ2-3 NA TRBV5-1 NA
CASSLVTGSVDGQPQHF TGTGCCAGCAGCTTGGTGACAGGGTCGGTCGACGGGCAGCCCCAGCATTTT TRBJ1-5 TRBD1 TRBV5-5 NA